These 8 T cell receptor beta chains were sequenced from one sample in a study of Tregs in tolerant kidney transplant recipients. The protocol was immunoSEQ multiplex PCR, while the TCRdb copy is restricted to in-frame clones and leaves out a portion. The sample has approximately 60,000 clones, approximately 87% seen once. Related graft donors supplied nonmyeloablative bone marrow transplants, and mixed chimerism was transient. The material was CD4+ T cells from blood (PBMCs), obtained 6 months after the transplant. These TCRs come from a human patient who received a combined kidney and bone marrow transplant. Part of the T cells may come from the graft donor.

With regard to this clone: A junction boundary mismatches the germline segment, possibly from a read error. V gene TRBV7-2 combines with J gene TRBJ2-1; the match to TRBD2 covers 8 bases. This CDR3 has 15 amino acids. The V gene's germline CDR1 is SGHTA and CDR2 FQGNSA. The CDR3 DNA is TGTGCCAGCAACTTAGCGGGGAGCTCCTACAATGAGCAGTTCTTC. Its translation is CASNLAGSSYNEQFF. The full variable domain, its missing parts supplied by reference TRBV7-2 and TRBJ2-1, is GAGVSQSPSNKVTEKGKDVELRCDPISGHTALYWYRQSLGQGLEFLIYFQGNSAPDKSGLPSDRFSAERTGGSVSTLTIQRTQQEDSAVYLCASNLAGSSYNEQFFGPGTRLTVL.

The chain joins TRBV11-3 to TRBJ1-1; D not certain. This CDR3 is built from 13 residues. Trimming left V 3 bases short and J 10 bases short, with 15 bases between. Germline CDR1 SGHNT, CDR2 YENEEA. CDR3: CASSFGGPTPAFF. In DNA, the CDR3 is TGTGCCAGCAGCTTCGGTGGGCCCACCCCAGCTTTCTTT. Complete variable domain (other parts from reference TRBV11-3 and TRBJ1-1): EAGVVQSPRYKIIEKKQPVAFWCNPISGHNTLYWYLQNLGQGPELLIRYENEEAVDDSQLPKDRFSAERLKGVDSTLKIQPAELGDSAVYLCASSFGGPTPAFFGQGTRLTVV.

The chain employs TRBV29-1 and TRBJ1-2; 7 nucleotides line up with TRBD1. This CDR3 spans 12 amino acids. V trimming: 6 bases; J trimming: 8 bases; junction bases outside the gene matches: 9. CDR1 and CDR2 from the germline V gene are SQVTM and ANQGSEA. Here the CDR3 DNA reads TGCAGCGTACCGGGACAGATATGGGGCTACACCTTC. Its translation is CSVPGQIWGYTF. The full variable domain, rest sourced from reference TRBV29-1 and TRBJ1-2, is SAVISQKPSRDICQRGTSLTIQCQVDSQVTMMFWYRQQPGQSLTLIATANQGSEATYESGFVIDKFPISRPNLTFSTLTVSNMSPEDSSIYLCSVPGQIWGYTFGSGTRLTVV.

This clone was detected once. CDR3 DNA: TGTGCCAGCAGCCAACCGGGGGGGCGAACAGATACGCAGTATTTT. The encoded protein is CASSQPGGRTDTQYF. This chain connects TRBV5-6 to TRBJ2-3, with 8 bases fitting TRBD2. Per the germline V gene, CDR1 is SGHDT and CDR2 is YYEEEE. The CDR3 is 15 residues long. The junction had 7 bases not matched to a gene; V was cut back by 4 bases and J by 3 bases.

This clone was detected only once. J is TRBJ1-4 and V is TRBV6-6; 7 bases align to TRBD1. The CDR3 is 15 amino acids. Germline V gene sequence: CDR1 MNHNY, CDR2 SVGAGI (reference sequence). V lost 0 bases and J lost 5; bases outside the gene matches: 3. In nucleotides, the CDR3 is TGTGCCAGCAGTTACTCCCAGGGGGAGAATGAAAAACTGTTTTTT. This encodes CASSYSQGENEKLFF.

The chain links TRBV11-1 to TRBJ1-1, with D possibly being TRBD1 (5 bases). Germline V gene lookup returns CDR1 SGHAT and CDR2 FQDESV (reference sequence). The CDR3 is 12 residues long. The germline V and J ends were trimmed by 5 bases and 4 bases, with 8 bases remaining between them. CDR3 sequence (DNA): TGTGCCAGCAGCCGCGGGGGCACTGAAGCTTTCTTT. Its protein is CASSRGGTEAFF. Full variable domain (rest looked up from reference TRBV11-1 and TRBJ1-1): EAEVAQSPRYKITEKSQAVAFWCDPISGHATLYWYRQILGQGPELLVQFQDESVVDDSQLPKDRFSAERLKGVDSTLKIQPAELGDSAMYLCASSRGGTEAFFGQGTRLTVV.

The CDR3 DNA follows: TGTGCCAGCCGAACCTCATCGGGGTCAACGAACTATGGCTACACCTTC. The encoded protein is CASRTSSGSTNYGYTF. The V and J genes are TRBV18 and TRBJ1-2; no firm D call. The CDR3 has 16 amino acids. Trimming cost V 8 bases and J 2 bases, with 21 bases left between them. The V gene's germline CDR1 is KGHSH and CDR2 LQKENI.

As DNA, the CDR3 is TGTGCCAGCAGCTTAGGGTTCAGGGGTGGTTCACCCCTCCACTTT. As protein: CASSLGFRGGSPLHF. The chain combines TRBV7-2 with TRBJ1-6; D is possibly TRBD1 (6 bases). V lost 1 base to trimming and J lost 9 bases, with 13 bases between them. Per the germline V gene, CDR1 is SGHTA and CDR2 is FQGNSA. The CDR3 contains 15 residues.